A single sample is the source of the 28 T cell receptor beta chains below, sequenced in a study of cytomegalovirus exposure and HLA in healthy donors. TCRdb's table, derived via immunoSEQ multiplex PCR, lists solely in-frame clones and lacks some. The data hold under 150,000 clones, with 85% to 90% observed a single time. The sequencing sample was made of PBMCs. The receptors originated from a man younger than 35 in good health and CMV-seropositive.

This clone was found a few times. This chain joins TRBV15 and TRBJ1-2, with D possibly being TRBD1 (5 bases). Per the germline V gene, CDR1 is LNHNV and CDR2 is YYDKDF (reference sequence). V dropped 7 bases and J dropped 5 bases, with 11 bases sitting between them. CDR3 length equals 12 residues. The CDR3 bases are TGTGCCACCACAGGGCTGGGGTATGGCTACACCTTC. Translated: CATTGLGYGYTF.

The chain joins TRBV30 to TRBJ2-1; 8 bases are shared with TRBD1. The CDR3 has 14 residues. Trimming took 0 bases from V and 8 from J; bases not matched to a gene: 6. Germline-derived CDR1 and CDR2 are GTSNPN and SVGIG (reference sequence). The CDR3 reads CAWSVGQGADEQFF. In DNA form, the CDR3 reads TGTGCCTGGAGTGTAGGTCAGGGGGCAGATGAGCAGTTCTTC.

This clone was counted a single time. The J gene is TRBJ1-1, the V gene TRBV19; the D gene is possibly TRBD1 (6 bases). The length of the CDR3 is 14 residues. Trimming left V 6 bases short and J 0 bases short, with 11 bases between. Germline CDR1 is LNHDA and CDR2 is SQIVND (reference sequence). The CDR3: CASSRGTMNTEAFF. CDR3 bases: TGTGCCAGTAGCAGGGGAACTATGAACACTGAAGCTTTCTTT.

This clone appeared a single time. This chain uses TRBV2 with TRBJ2-1; 7 nucleotides line up with TRBD2. The CDR3 covers 15 residues. The J segment lost 8 bases and the V segment lost 8 bases, leaving 15 bases of the junction unmatched. CDR1 is SNHLY, CDR2 FYNNEI, per germline. The CDR3 sequence: CASLRPGTTHHEQFF. CDR3 nucleotide sequence: TGTGCCAGCCTCCGACCAGGGACTACCCACCATGAGCAGTTCTTC.

V is TRBV27 and J is TRBJ1-4, with D hard to call. This CDR3 contains 14 residues. The germline CDR1 and CDR2 sequences are MNHEY and SMNVEV (reference sequence). The germline V and J ends were trimmed by 7 bases and 8 bases, with 17 bases remaining between them. In nucleotides, the CDR3 is TGTGCCAGCACCACCAGGACCCCGGGAGAAAAACTGTTTTTT. It specifies CASTTRTPGEKLFF.

The rearrangement joins TRBV19 to TRBJ2-1; 8 nucleotides align to TRBD2. V shed 6 bases, J shed 7 bases, and the junction held 8 bases outside the gene matches. This CDR3 has 14 residues. Germline CDR1 and CDR2: LNHDA and SQIVND (reference sequence). CDR3 nucleotide sequence: TGTGCCAGTAGGCCCGGGGGGGCTCTTAATGAGCAGTTCTTC. Its protein is CASRPGGALNEQFF. Together with reference TRBV19 and TRBJ2-1, the CDR3 gives the full variable domain: DGGITQSPKYLFRKEGQNVTLSCEQNLNHDAMYWYRQDPGQGLRLIYYSQIVNDFQKGDIAEGYSVSREKKESFPLTVTSAQKNPTAFYLCASRPGGALNEQFFGPGTRLTVL.

The V call is TRBV5-1, the J call TRBJ1-4; D is ambiguous. V was shortened by 1 base and J by 7 bases, with 11 bases between the two germline ends. This CDR3 spans 14 amino acids. Germline CDR1 SGHRS, CDR2 YFSETQ. The CDR3 sequence is CASSLNGVGEKLFF. The CDR3, as DNA: TGCGCCAGCAGCTTGAACGGAGTAGGTGAAAAACTGTTTTTT.

This chain joins TRBV14 and TRBJ2-1; tentative D call: TRBD1 (8 bases). Trimming shortened V by 4 bases and J by 5 bases, and 15 bases separated the two germline ends. CDR1 and CDR2 (germline): SGHDN, FVKESK. The CDR3 length is 15 residues. The CDR3 reads CASSPYRGGNNEQFF. CDR3 nucleotides: TGTGCCAGCAGCCCCTACAGGGGGGGAAACAATGAGCAGTTCTTC. Supplemented by reference TRBV14 and TRBJ2-1, the full variable domain reads EAGVTQFPSHSVIEKGQTVTLRCDPISGHDNLYWYRRVMGKEIKFLLHFVKESKQDESGMPNNRFLAERTGGTYSTLKVQPAELEDSGVYFCASSPYRGGNNEQFFGPGTRLTVL.

The rearrangement links TRBV18 to TRBJ2-7, with D perhaps matching TRBD2 (6 bases). Deletions cut 3 bases from V and 2 bases from J, with 8 bases between. Germline assignment: CDR1 KGHSH and CDR2 LQKENI. This CDR3 is built from 13 residues. CDR3: CASSPGGTYEQYF. The CDR3 DNA follows: TGTGCCAGCTCACCGGGGGGAACCTACGAGCAGTACTTC.

This chain links TRBV6-1 with TRBJ2-7; D might be TRBD2 (6 bases). The CDR3 is 14 residues long. Trimming cost V 7 bases and J 0 bases, with 13 bases left between them. The germline V gene has CDR1 MNHNS and CDR2 SASEGT. CDR3 nucleotide sequence: TGTGCCAGCACGGGCTTGCGGGGCTCCTACGAGCAGTACTTC. Translation gives CASTGLRGSYEQYF.

The V call is TRBV19, the J call TRBJ2-7; no clear D gene. The germline V gene encodes CDR1 LNHDA and CDR2 SQIVND (reference sequence). V shed 4 bases and J shed 3 bases, with 10 bases lying between them. This CDR3 has 13 amino acids. The CDR3 DNA reads TGTGCCAGTAGTAGATCAGTATTCTACGAGCAGTACTTC. This gives the protein CASSRSVFYEQYF.

This clone was seen just once. This chain uses TRBV30 with TRBJ1-4; 8 bases line up with TRBD1. Trimming removed 0 bases from V and 7 bases from J; junction bases left unmatched: 1. Per the germline V gene, CDR1 is GTSNPN and CDR2 is SVGIG (reference sequence). CDR3 size: 13 residues. In nucleotides, the CDR3 is TGTGCCTGGAGTGTACAGGGGGTTGAAAAACTGTTTTTT. Protein: CAWSVQGVEKLFF.

The chain uses TRBV5-6 and TRBJ2-7, with 8 bases aligning to TRBD2. This CDR3 contains 14 residues. With 3 bases clipped from V and 6 bases from J, the junction kept 8 bases outside the gene matches. Germline lookup yields CDR1 SGHDT and CDR2 YYEEEE. The CDR3 loop is CASSWERGTGEQYF. CDR3 coding DNA: TGTGCCAGCAGCTGGGAGCGGGGGACGGGCGAGCAGTACTTC.

This clone showed up just a few times. The chain recombines TRBV27 with TRBJ2-1, with 9 bases that match TRBD2. V was clipped by 2 bases and J by 8 bases; unmatched bases: 10. The CDR3 extends over 16 amino acids. Germline V gives CDR1 MNHEY, CDR2 SMNVEV (reference sequence). CDR3: CASSLLAGYLKDEQFF. The CDR3 DNA follows: TGTGCCAGCAGTTTACTAGCGGGGTACCTTAAGGATGAGCAGTTCTTC.

The chain has TRBV6-1 and TRBJ1-5, with D hard to call. This CDR3 is built from 15 residues. The V end lost 0 bases, the J end lost 7 bases, and 13 bases lay between the germline ends. Germline CDR1 is MNHNS and CDR2 is SASEGT. The CDR3, as DNA: TGTGCCAGCAGTGAAGCCGCAGGATATAAGCAGCCCCAGCATTTT. Protein sequence: CASSEAAGYKQPQHF.

The genes are TRBV9 and TRBJ1-3; D might be TRBD1 (5 bases). V was shortened by 4 bases and J by 0 bases, with 11 bases between the two germline ends. Germline V CDR1 and CDR2: SGDLS, YYNGEE. CDR3 length: 15 residues. DNA for the CDR3: TGTGCCAGCAGCTTCGGACAAAGCTCTGGAAACACCATATATTTT. Translated: CASSFGQSSGNTIYF.

The rearrangement joins TRBV4-2 to TRBJ2-1, with 7 nucleotides matching TRBD2. J gave up 3 bases and V 0 bases, and 5 bases lay outside the gene matches. Germline loops: CDR1 LGHNA, CDR2 YNFKEQ. CDR3 size: 16 residues. CDR3 sequence (DNA): TGTGCCAGCAGCCAAGACGTCAGGGACTACTACAATGAGCAGTTCTTC. It encodes CASSQDVRDYYNEQFF.

There are a few counts of this clone. V usage is TRBV6-4 and J usage is TRBJ2-3, with D possibly TRBD2 on 5 matching bases. The CDR3 totals 14 residues. CDR1 is MRHNA and CDR2 is SNTAGT in the germline V gene. V dropped 3 bases and J dropped 1 base, with 8 bases sitting between them. The DNA of the CDR3 is TGTGCCAGCAGTGAAAACGGGGGCACAGATACGCAGTATTTT. Its translation is CASSENGGTDTQYF.

The gene calls are TRBV25-1 and TRBJ1-1; D gene ambiguous. V was cut by 2 bases and J by 4 bases, with 8 bases left in between. Germline values: CDR1 MGHDK, CDR2 SYGVNS. The CDR3 length is 13 residues. The CDR3 bases are TGTGCCAGCAGTGAACAGGCCACCACTGAAGCTTTCTTT. It yields the protein CASSEQATTEAFF. Looking up the rest from reference TRBV25-1 and TRBJ1-1 gives the full variable domain: EADIYQTPRYLVIGTGKKITLECSQTMGHDKMYWYQQDPGMELHLIHYSYGVNSTEKGDLSSESTVSRIRTEHFPLTLESARPSHTSQYLCASSEQATTEAFFGQGTRLTVV.

The chain combines TRBV5-5 with TRBJ2-1; a weak D match, TRBD2 (6 bases). There are 18 residues in the CDR3. The germline V gene has CDR1 SGHKS and CDR2 YYEKEE (reference sequence). V was clipped by 0 bases and J by 5 bases, with 21 bases between them. CDR3 nucleotides: TGTGCCAGCAGCTTGGCATCCCTTCGAGGGAGGTTAAACAATGAGCAGTTCTTC. This encodes CASSLASLRGRLNNEQFF.

The chain combines TRBV2 with TRBJ2-1; D not resolved. This CDR3 spans 14 amino acids. The V and J ends lost 1 base and 0 bases respectively, with 4 bases between them. Per germline, CDR1 SNHLY and CDR2 FYNNEI. CDR3 DNA sequence: TGTGCCAGCAGTGAAGGTAGCTCCTACAATGAGCAGTTCTTC. Its protein product is CASSEGSSYNEQFF. Full variable domain (rest looked up from reference TRBV2 and TRBJ2-1): EPEVTQTPSHQVTQMGQEVILRCVPISNHLYFYWYRQILGQKVEFLVSFYNNEISEKSEIFDDQFSVERPDGSNFTLKIRSTKLEDSAMYFCASSEGSSYNEQFFGPGTRLTVL.

The chain links TRBV27 to TRBJ2-6; maybe TRBD1 (6 bases). Germline assignment: CDR1 MNHEY and CDR2 SMNVEV (reference sequence). V lost 5 bases and J lost 1, with 15 bases in between. The CDR3 totals 17 residues. CDR3 sequence reads: CASSPGQFASGANVLTF. CDR3 nucleotides: TGTGCCAGCAGTCCCGGACAGTTCGCGTCTGGGGCCAACGTCCTGACTTTC.

The chain uses TRBV11-3 and TRBJ2-7; maybe TRBD1 (6 bases). The CDR3 extends over 12 amino acids. CDR1 is SGHNT, CDR2 YENEEA, per germline. V lost 5 bases and J lost 5, with 10 bases in between. CDR3 in amino acids: CASSKGENEQYF. Here the CDR3 DNA reads TGTGCCAGCAGCAAGGGGGAGAACGAGCAGTACTTC. The full variable domain, completed using reference TRBV11-3 and TRBJ2-7, is EAGVVQSPRYKIIEKKQPVAFWCNPISGHNTLYWYLQNLGQGPELLIRYENEEAVDDSQLPKDRFSAERLKGVDSTLKIQPAELGDSAVYLCASSKGENEQYFGPGTRLTVT.

The chain carries TRBV5-4 and TRBJ2-4; 9 bases align to TRBD1. The CDR3 covers 16 residues. Germline CDR1 reads SGHNT; CDR2 reads YYREEE (reference sequence). The J segment lost 9 bases and the V segment lost 3 bases, leaving 13 bases of the junction unmatched. The CDR3 DNA sequence: TGTGCCAGCAGCTCTACTCCGGGACAGGGAGTGGGCATTCAGTACTTC. Translation: CASSSTPGQGVGIQYF.

The chain joins TRBV6-1 to TRBJ2-5; TRBD1 agrees at 7 bases. The germline gives CDR1 MNHNS, CDR2 SASEGT. V trimming: 0 bases; J trimming: 6 bases; junction bases outside the gene matches: 7. There are 15 residues in the CDR3. CDR3 residues: CASSEAKGQRQTQYF. The CDR3 nucleotides are TGTGCCAGCAGTGAAGCGAAGGGACAGAGGCAGACCCAGTACTTC.

This chain joins TRBV10-2 and TRBJ1-4, with 7 nucleotides matching TRBD1. The CDR3 is made up of 14 amino acids. Germline CDR1 reads WSHSY; CDR2 reads SAAADI. V lost 8 bases, J lost 2 bases, and 5 bases stayed unmatched. The CDR3 DNA sequence: TGCGCCAGCGACAGGGCTGATACTAATGAAAAACTGTTTTTT. It codes for CASDRADTNEKLFF.

The chain links TRBV9 to TRBJ2-2, with a possible D match to TRBD1 (6 bases). V was pared by 0 bases and J by 7 bases, with 13 bases between. The CDR3 covers 15 residues. The V gene's germline CDR1 is SGDLS and CDR2 YYNGEE. For the CDR3, the DNA is TGTGCCAGCAGCGTAGAAGGCAGGGGTAACGGGGAGCTGTTTTTT. Its translation: CASSVEGRGNGELFF.

The rearrangement joins TRBV5-1 to TRBJ1-1; D may be TRBD1 (6 bases). V lost 0 bases, J lost 5 bases, and 11 bases lay in between. The CDR3 covers 14 residues. CDR1 and CDR2 (germline): SGHRS, YFSETQ. CDR3 sequence reads: CASSLEQGKTEAFF. The CDR3 DNA is TGCGCCAGCAGCTTGGAGCAGGGGAAGACTGAAGCTTTCTTT.